The clone carrying this TCR beta chain was detected only once. No antigen is known for it. The CDR3 consists of 12 residues. The germline V gene encodes CDR1 SEHNR and CDR2 FQNEAQ (reference sequence). V lost 5 bases and J lost 7, with 9 bases in between. The data belong to a study of cytomegalovirus exposure and HLA in healthy donors. General study results and limits: In most subjects, TCR beta sequences reportedly gave accurate predictions of HLA-A and HLA-B alleles. As a later analysis showed, several of the most significant clusters appeared to be linked to common viral pathogens. Productive status was seen about 90% or about 30% of the time for most TCR beta V segments in an earlier analysis. The classifier was said to identify cytomegalovirus status with high specificity and sensitivity.

PCR involved 60 Vbeta and 13 Jbeta primers. Sequenced by immunoSEQ multiplex PCR; TCRdb stores in-frame clones only, minus some. Of approximately 130,000 clones listed, 75% were seen once; the top ten hold roughly 3%. The specimen was PBMCs. The receptor was isolated from a woman between 40 and 50 years old in good health and CMV-seropositive. V and J are TRBV7-9 and TRBJ2-1; D remains unclear. CDR3 DNA sequence: TGTGCCAGCAGCCCTACTCGAAATGAGCAGTTCTTC. Protein product: CASSPTRNEQFF.